This T cell receptor (beta chain) was recovered during a study of T cell responses to AZD1222 COVID-19 vaccine (dated by TCRdb to the early 2020s). Context from the whole study: A total of more than 230 trial participants underwent TCR sequencing, of whom 207 had received two doses of AZD1222 and 26 had received two doses of the MenACWY control vaccine. Trial participants were enrolled by age into subgroups of 18-55, 56-69 and 70-plus years, and 148, 28 and 57 TCR-sequenced participants, respectively, were included in these subgroups.

Comments on this clone: Which antigen it targets is not known. The sample holds no much larger clone one base away, and base qualities are not on file.

The time point label of this sample denotes: baseline before first vaccination. In light of the paper, this sample's treatment or condition label describes: meningococcal conjugate vaccine given as trial control. Vaccinee samples came from UK trials COV001 and COV002, including a single-blind randomized controlled phase 2/3 trial of AZD1222 (ChAdOx1 nCoV-19) in healthy adults. For TCRbeta chain sequencing, PBMC samples from trial participants were taken at day 0 and at day 28 after the second dose. What the research found in general, with its limitations: Conclusions about previously exposed vaccinees are limited, since just six AZD1222 recipients were seropositive for SARS-CoV-2 at baseline. Because no day 14 peak-response samples were available, the repertoires could be characterized only after the peak T cell response. In the small 56-69-year group, the increase in depth fell short of significance, most likely because of low power. CD4 TCRs associated with the vaccine covered the entire spike protein, and the dominant responses were in regions 160-218 and 743-854. After two AZD1222 doses, spike-specific TCR breadth and depth were significantly higher than at day 0 and than in MenACWY recipients. Participants were mostly white British, with more females than males. The authors suggested clonal diversity may have been underestimated. Reportedly, close to half of the unique spike-specific TCRs recognized epitopes lying outside the regions that are mutated in the B.1.351 and B.1.1.7 variants.

The CDR3 regions of human TCRbeta chains were subjected to immunosequencing. The authors' pipeline ran thus. TCRs in the repertoires were matched against a reference library of SARS-CoV-2-specific TCRs that had been generated with the MIRA antigen-specificity platform. Breadth meant the fraction of unique TCRs that were SARS-CoV-2-associated, whereas depth meant the fraction of total T cells that were SARS-CoV-2-associated. Each spike-specific TCR was assigned to its reactive spike region and to a CD4 or CD8 class using the MIRA data. Log10-transformed breadth and depth values were compared by one-way ANOVA with Sidak's multiple comparisons tests. TCRdb retrieved this table from immuneACCESS and kept in-frame rearrangements only. Not all clones are present; in checked studies, unresolved V genes account for under half, and no reason is known for the remainder. For V, J and clone size, that table is used; D and trimming come from the DNA. Recorded for this sample are approximately 130,000 clones; roughly 90% of them occurred a single time. The ten largest make up around 10% of the sample.

The CDR3, cysteine through phenylalanine, is 16 amino acids long. Just CDR3 DNA is preserved here, 48 bases in frame from base 1. V ends up 1 base short and J 1 base short, with an unmatched junction base count of 3. Per the germline V gene (reference sequence), SGHNT is the CDR1 and YYREEE is the CDR2. The chain employs TRBV5-4 and TRBJ1-3, and TRBD1 aligns with 9 junction nucleotides. The clonotype comes from an adult in good health. The sample in question was peripheral blood, obtained on day 0 of MenACWY control vaccination. In nucleotide form, the sequence is TGTGCCAGCAGCTTGTCCGGGACAGGGTCTGGAAACACCATATATTTT. Its protein product is CASSLSGTGSGNTIYF.